The T cell receptor (beta chain) described here comes from a study of Ad26.COV2.S vaccination and SARS-CoV-2 variants (dated by TCRdb to about 2021). Background on the whole study: Vaccine-arm donors came from COV1001, a multicentre, randomized, double-blind, placebo-controlled phase I-IIa trial of Ad26.COV2.S in healthy adults. The specificity and breadth of SARS-CoV-2-reactive T cell receptors after Ad26.COV2.S vaccination were assessed by TCRbeta repertoire sequencing. The TCR-sequenced set comprised around 30 samples: 19 Ad26.COV2.S vaccine recipients, 5 placebo recipients and 8 SARS-CoV-2 convalescent individuals. Trial participants were randomized into five groups of five: low-dose or high-dose Ad26.COV2.S given once or twice, or placebo on both occasions. Ad26.COV2.S was administered intramuscularly at a dose of 5x10^10 or 1x10^11 viral particles, either as one shot or as two shots given 56 days apart. Blinding of investigators to trial group allocation was maintained during experiments and outcome assessment.

The immunoSEQ Assay was the method used to sequence TCRbeta CDR3 regions. After extraction, genomic DNA underwent amplification by bias-controlled multiplex PCR, followed by high-throughput sequencing. The paper's processing steps were these. To quantify the absolute abundance of every unique TCRbeta CDR3 region, sequences were collapsed and filtered. T cell fraction was estimated by normalization of TCRbeta template counts to usable DNA, with usable DNA being measured through amplification of reference genes present in all nucleated cells. Repertoire TCRs were annotated as SARS-CoV-2-specific when V gene, CDR3 amino acid sequence and J gene were exactly matched to a known reactive TCR set. The reference SARS-CoV-2 TCR set was obtained from MIRA and was filtered for enrichment in COVID-19-positive ImmuneCODE repertoires, whereby public or cross-reactive TCRs were removed. Drawing on the MIRA antigens, annotated TCRs were analysed further at the level of specific ORF or position within ORF. Breadth was defined as the number of annotated unique rearrangements divided by the total number of unique productive rearrangements, and depth was defined as the summed frequency of the annotated unique rearrangements. TCR breadth was compared between groups using two-sided Wilcoxon rank-sum tests. TCRdb took this table from immuneACCESS and kept in-frame rearrangements with V and J called. Such tables lack part of the clones; where checked against another copy, unresolved V genes explain under half of the gap, and the rest is unexplained. Clonal size and the V and J genes are those of that table, whereas D and trimming came from the DNA. This sample has hundreds of thousands of clones in its table, and roughly 90% of those were observed once. The top ten clonotypes cover nearly 1.5% of the sample.

Points the paper makes about the study in general: Substantial breadth of spike-specific CD8+ and CD4+ T cell responses was reported after vaccination. Higher spike-specific TCR breadth was observed in Ad26.COV2.S recipients than in placebo recipients (P = 0.0014). Vaccine and placebo recipients had similar non-spike TCR breadth, a finding consistent with the vaccine containing only spike. The authors noted that the TCR breadth and depth analyses may have underestimated total T cell responses. Comparing responses between vaccine doses or regimens was not something the study was powered to do.

In the case of this clone: The target of this receptor is not known. No much larger clonotype is one base removed from it; base qualities were not supplied.

Clipping removes 6 bases from V and 2 bases from J, with 3 as the unmatched junction base count. Taken from cysteine to phenylalanine, the CDR3 has 14 residues. Only the CDR3 DNA is retained, 42 bases long and in frame from the first base. The germline V gene (reference sequence) supplies CDR1 WNHNN and CDR2 SYGVQD. Taken with the paper, the label for treatment or condition translates to: some 20 received Ad26.COV2.S at low or high dose, single or two shots; several received placebo; per-sample allocation not given. For vaccine and placebo recipients, the sequenced repertoires came from samples collected on day 63 after the first injection. Cohort 1b enrolled 20 to 30 adults aged 18-55 years at a single site in Boston, USA, between 29 July and 7 August 2020. As a vaccine, Ad26.COV2.S was a replication-incompetent adenovirus type 26 vector that expressed a prefusion-stabilized SARS-CoV-2 spike protein derived from the original Wuhan strain.

The sequencing here drew on peripheral blood, taken in a trial of Ad26.COV2.S vaccine versus placebo. Rearrangement joined TRBV10-1 to TRBJ2-2, with TRBD2 identical over 7 junction bases. This TCR was sampled from a person aged 18-65 years who received the Ad26.COV2.S COVID-19 vaccine or a placebo. The CDR3 protein is CASRASGNTGELFF. The DNA sequence is given as TGCGCCAGCAGGGCTAGCGGTAACACCGGGGAGCTGTTTTTT.